This T cell receptor (beta chain) was identified in a study of cytomegalovirus exposure and HLA in healthy donors. Study-wide points: The study listed 150 to 200 cytomegalovirus-associated TCR beta chains. Most TCR sequences showed up rarely, but some public TCRs showed up in many donors. Under in vitro conditions, three CMV-associated chains were confirmed as specific for CMV antigens.

This CDR3 has 13 amino acids. The V gene's germline CDR1 is LNHDA and CDR2 SQIVND (reference sequence). V lost 7 bases and J lost 2; bases outside the gene matches: 4. An approximately 130-subject validation cohort, separate from the 666-subject first cohort, supplied the donors. Of note for this clone: The antigen remains unidentified.

Clones were sequenced by immunoSEQ multiplex PCR, and TCRdb holds only the in-frame ones, with some missing. The sample includes 95,000 to 150,000 clones, approximately 81% of them seen just once. V gene TRBV19 combines with J gene TRBJ1-1, with 7 bases identical to TRBD1. Material: PBMCs. The clonotype was recovered from a woman aged 25-40 years in good health and CMV-seronegative. The CDR3 nucleotides are TGTGCCAGTATAGGACAGGTCAACACTGAAGCTTTCTTT. The encoded protein is CASIGQVNTEAFF.